This entry concerns a single TCR beta chain. Its target is unknown. The sample originates from a study of graft-versus-host responses after intestinal transplantation. Looking at the study overall: Multivisceral, liver-intestinal, or isolated intestinal transplants were performed in recipients. Every recipient had anti-thymocyte globulin induction and two to three years of tacrolimus plus steroids. The study's findings and limits: Recipient bone marrow held GvH clones, some seen earlier in ileum or blood. Across patients carrying graft-donor T cell macrochimerism, allografts held high graft-versus-host to host-versus-graft clonal ratios.

Clones were sequenced by immunoSEQ multiplex PCR, and TCRdb holds only the in-frame ones, with some missing. The sample consists of about 70,000 clones, under 90% of them appearing once. This CDR3 spans 15 amino acids. The germline V gene has CDR1 GTSNPN and CDR2 SVGIG (reference sequence). J was trimmed by 4 bases and V by 3 bases; bases with no gene match: 9. The chain couples TRBV30 to TRBJ1-3; TRBD1 matches at 7 bases. Source: unstimulated CD4+ T cells sorted from spleen or lymph node cells, taken before transplant. This receptor was identified in a human donor who was the organ donor for an intestinal transplant. CDR3 DNA sequence: TGTGCCTGGAGCTCAAGGGGGCGCGAAGGAAACACCATATATTTT. Protein: CAWSSRGREGNTIYF. The variable domain in full, completed from reference TRBV30 and TRBJ1-3, reads SQTIHQWPATLVQPVGSPLSLECTVEGTSNPNLYWYRQAAGRGLQLLFYSVGIGQISSEVPQNLSASRPQDRQFILSSKKLLLSDSGFYLCAWSSRGREGNTIYFGEGSWLTVV.